A selection of T cell receptor beta chains follows, all from one sample in a study of blood T cell repertoires in COVID-19. Repertoires were generated with immunoSEQ multiplex PCR, while TCRdb's copy carries only in-frame clones and drops some. This table holds 130,000 or so clones, 80% to 90% found once. The sample consisted of peripheral blood. Receptor source: a woman between 45 and 65 years old with acute or convalescent COVID-19. Each CDR3 is given with its conserved first and last residue. Fields, in order: clone size, CDR3 length, D gene, V gene, J gene, CDR3 protein, CDR3 DNA. D genes are given only for firm matches. Size is omitted from some rows. Given values are once, few, many or a class for expanded clones.

clone size: -; CDR3 length: 14; D gene: -; V gene: TRBV3-1/TRBV3-2; J gene: TRBJ1-2; CDR3 protein: CASSQVAGLYGYTF; CDR3 DNA: TGTGCCAGCAGCCAAGTTGCAGGGCTCTATGGCTACACCTTC
clone size: -; CDR3 length: 13; D gene: TRBD1; V gene: TRBV12-3/TRBV12-4; J gene: TRBJ1-2; CDR3 protein: CASSLGTGYGYTF; CDR3 DNA: TGTGCCAGCAGTTTAGGGACAGGGTATGGCTACACCTTC
clone size: -; CDR3 length: 12; D gene: -; V gene: TRBV29-1; J gene: TRBJ1-1; CDR3 protein: CSAAGYGTEAFF; CDR3 DNA: TGCAGCGCTGCGGGTTACGGCACTGAAGCTTTCTTT
clone size: -; CDR3 length: 15; D gene: -; V gene: TRBV7-3; J gene: TRBJ1-2; CDR3 protein: CASSLKAGGSDGYTF; CDR3 DNA: TGTGCCAGCAGCTTAAAAGCGGGAGGGTCGGATGGCTACACCTTC
clone size: -; CDR3 length: 17; D gene: TRBD2; V gene: TRBV9; J gene: TRBJ2-2; CDR3 protein: CASSNILHPREGGELFF; CDR3 DNA: TGTGCCAGCAGCAACATCCTACACCCCAGGGAGGGCGGGGAGCTGTTTTTT
clone size: -; CDR3 length: 15; D gene: -; V gene: TRBV9; J gene: TRBJ2-2; CDR3 protein: CASSGDGANTGELFF; CDR3 DNA: TGTGCCAGCAGCGGAGACGGGGCGAACACCGGGGAGCTGTTTTTT
clone size: few; CDR3 length: 15; D gene: TRBD1; V gene: TRBV3-1/TRBV3-2; J gene: TRBJ2-7; CDR3 protein: CASSLGAGGVYEQYF; CDR3 DNA: TGTGCCAGCAGCCTGGGGGCAGGGGGCGTTTACGAGCAGTACTTC
clone size: -; CDR3 length: 13; D gene: -; V gene: TRBV30; J gene: TRBJ2-1; CDR3 protein: CAWSVGARYEQFF; CDR3 DNA: TGTGCCTGGAGTGTAGGGGCCCGGTATGAGCAGTTCTTC
clone size: -; CDR3 length: 14; D gene: TRBD1; V gene: TRBV30; J gene: TRBJ1-5; CDR3 protein: CAWSPGGGWQPQHF; CDR3 DNA: TGTGCCTGGAGTCCAGGAGGGGGCTGGCAGCCCCAGCATTTT
clone size: -; CDR3 length: 15; D gene: TRBD1; V gene: TRBV7-2; J gene: TRBJ1-3; CDR3 protein: CASSLDRGKGNTIYF; CDR3 DNA: TGTGCCAGCAGCTTAGACAGGGGCAAAGGAAACACCATATATTTT
clone size: once; CDR3 length: 14; D gene: -; V gene: TRBV30; J gene: TRBJ1-2; CDR3 protein: CAWSVPTQSRGYTF; CDR3 DNA: TGTGCCTGGAGTGTACCTACACAGTCCAGAGGCTACACCTTC
clone size: -; CDR3 length: 13; D gene: -; V gene: TRBV27; J gene: TRBJ1-5; CDR3 protein: CASSWSGNQPQHF; CDR3 DNA: TGTGCCAGCAGTTGGTCGGGGAATCAGCCCCAGCATTTT
clone size: few; CDR3 length: 13; D gene: -; V gene: TRBV6-5; J gene: TRBJ1-3; CDR3 protein: CASTESPGNTIYF; CDR3 DNA: TGTGCCAGCACGGAGTCCCCTGGAAACACCATATATTTT
clone size: -; CDR3 length: 15; D gene: -; V gene: TRBV6-5; J gene: TRBJ1-1; CDR3 protein: CASHQGGLGKTEAFF; CDR3 DNA: TGTGCCAGCCATCAAGGAGGCCTCGGAAAGACTGAAGCTTTCTTT
clone size: -; CDR3 length: 14; D gene: -; V gene: TRBV10-3; J gene: TRBJ1-6; CDR3 protein: CASGRGGHNSPLHF; CDR3 DNA: TGTGCCTCCGGACGCGGGGGGCACAATTCACCCCTCCACTTT
clone size: -; CDR3 length: 14; D gene: TRBD2; V gene: TRBV6-5; J gene: TRBJ2-3; CDR3 protein: CASSPSGGAGTQYF; CDR3 DNA: TGTGCCAGCAGCCCGAGCGGGGGGGCCGGTACGCAGTATTTT
clone size: -; CDR3 length: 13; D gene: -; V gene: TRBV19; J gene: TRBJ1-2; CDR3 protein: CASTARYDYGYTF; CDR3 DNA: TGTGCCAGTACCGCGAGGTACGACTATGGCTACACCTTC
clone size: -; CDR3 length: 15; D gene: -; V gene: TRBV7-2; J gene: TRBJ2-1; CDR3 protein: CASSLTRGTYNEQFF; CDR3 DNA: TGTGCCAGCAGCTTGACTAGGGGAACCTACAATGAGCAGTTCTTC
clone size: -; CDR3 length: 13; D gene: TRBD1; V gene: TRBV6-5; J gene: TRBJ1-1; CDR3 protein: CASRGTGTTEAFF; CDR3 DNA: TGTGCCAGCAGAGGGACAGGGACGACTGAAGCTTTCTTT
clone size: few; CDR3 length: 13; D gene: TRBD1; V gene: TRBV12-3/TRBV12-4; J gene: TRBJ2-7; CDR3 protein: CASSEGAGHEQYF; CDR3 DNA: TGTGCCAGCAGTGAGGGGGCAGGGCACGAGCAGTACTTC
clone size: -; CDR3 length: 15; D gene: TRBD2; V gene: TRBV10-1; J gene: TRBJ2-1; CDR3 protein: CASSGGTSGTIEQFF; CDR3 DNA: TGCGCCAGCAGTGGGGGCACTAGCGGGACGATTGAGCAGTTCTTC
clone size: -; CDR3 length: 13; D gene: TRBD1; V gene: TRBV24-1; J gene: TRBJ1-5; CDR3 protein: CATKGQYNQPQHF; CDR3 DNA: TGTGCCACCAAGGGACAGTACAATCAGCCCCAGCATTTT
clone size: -; CDR3 length: 15; D gene: TRBD1; V gene: TRBV6-5; J gene: TRBJ1-2; CDR3 protein: CASSINDRGNYGYTF; CDR3 DNA: TGTGCCAGCAGTATTAATGACAGGGGGAACTATGGCTACACCTTC
clone size: -; CDR3 length: 13; D gene: -; V gene: TRBV5-1; J gene: TRBJ2-7; CDR3 protein: CASSGGPGHEQYF; CDR3 DNA: TGCGCCAGCAGCGGAGGGCCGGGCCACGAGCAGTACTTC
clone size: -; CDR3 length: 14; D gene: TRBD1; V gene: TRBV6-5; J gene: TRBJ2-7; CDR3 protein: CASRPGQGGYEQYF; CDR3 DNA: TGTGCCAGCAGACCGGGACAGGGGGGTTACGAGCAGTACTTC
clone size: -; CDR3 length: 11; D gene: -; V gene: TRBV30; J gene: TRBJ2-1; CDR3 protein: CAWRYYNEQFF; CDR3 DNA: TGTGCCTGGAGGTACTACAATGAGCAGTTCTTC